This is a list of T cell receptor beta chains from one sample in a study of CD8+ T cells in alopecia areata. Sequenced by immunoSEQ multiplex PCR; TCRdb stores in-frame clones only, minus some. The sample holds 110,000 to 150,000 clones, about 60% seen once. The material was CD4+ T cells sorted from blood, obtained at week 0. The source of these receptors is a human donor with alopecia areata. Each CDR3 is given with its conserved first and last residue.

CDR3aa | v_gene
CASSRNLGADTEAFF | TRBV7-9
CATSGAYEQYF | TRBV25-1
CAWTPSSYEQYF | TRBV30
CASSQGGLAKNIQYF | TRBV4-3
CSAGSNSPLHF | TRBV20-1
CAWTRDYGYTF | TRBV30
CASSSLASGGADEQFF | TRBV6-5
CASSPGGLLYNEQFF | TRBV7-2
CSARQGRGYTF | TRBV20-1
CASSGSQETQYF | TRBV7-6
CASRRGSGNTIYF | TRBV6-5
CAWSVAGANEQFF | TRBV30
CASSEIQGTSTEQFF | TRBV2
CASSLRRSGQETQYF | TRBV7-2
CASSGTSGGALYEQYF | TRBV6-1
CASRWLAPADTQYF | TRBV2
CASSLRRGGDNNEQFF | TRBV27
CASSQDRLTTGELFF | TRBV14
CASSVARDSGGITDTQYF | TRBV9
CASSFRTGNYEQYF | TRBV7-9
CASSIRETQYF | TRBV2
CASSRTLGSTYEQFF | TRBV5-1
CASSSNLGPGRTQYF | TRBV19
CATSRDPGSQNEQFF | TRBV15
CASSPRDGSGNTIYF | TRBV4-1
CASSSPSGGFYEQYF | TRBV19
CASSLVAGGRASSGYTF | TRBV7-2
CASGLTHQFWPGTGNSPLHF | TRBV12-5
CASSLAARGTDTQYF | TRBV5-1
CASSPDWVEQFF | TRBV7-2
CASSLEWTGNYGYTF | TRBV5-4